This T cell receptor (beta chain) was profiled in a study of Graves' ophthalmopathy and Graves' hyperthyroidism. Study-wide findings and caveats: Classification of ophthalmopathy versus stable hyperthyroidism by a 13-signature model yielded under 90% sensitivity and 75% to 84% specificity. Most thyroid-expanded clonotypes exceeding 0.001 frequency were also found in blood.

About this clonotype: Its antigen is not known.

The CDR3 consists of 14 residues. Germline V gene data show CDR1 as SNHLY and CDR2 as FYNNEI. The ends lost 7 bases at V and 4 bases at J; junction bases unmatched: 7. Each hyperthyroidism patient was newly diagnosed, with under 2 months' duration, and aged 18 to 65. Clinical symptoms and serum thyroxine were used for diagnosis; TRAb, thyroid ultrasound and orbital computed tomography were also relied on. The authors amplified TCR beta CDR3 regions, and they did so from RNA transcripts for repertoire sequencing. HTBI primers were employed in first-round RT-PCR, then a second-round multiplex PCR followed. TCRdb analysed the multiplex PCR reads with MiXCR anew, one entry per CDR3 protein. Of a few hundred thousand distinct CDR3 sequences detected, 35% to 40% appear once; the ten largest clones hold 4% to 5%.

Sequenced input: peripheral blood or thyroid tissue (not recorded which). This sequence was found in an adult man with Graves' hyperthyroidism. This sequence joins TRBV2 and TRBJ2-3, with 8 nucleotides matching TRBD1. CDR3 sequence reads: CASKRTGMADTQYF. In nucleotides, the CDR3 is TGTGCCAGCAAGAGGACAGGGATGGCAGATACGCAGTATTTT. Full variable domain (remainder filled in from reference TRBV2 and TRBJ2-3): EPEVTQTPSHQVTQMGQEVILRCVPISNHLYFYWYRQILGQKVEFLVSFYNNEISEKSEIFDDQFSVERPDGSNFTLKIRSTKLEDSAMYFCASKRTGMADTQYFGPGTRLTVL.